This note documents a single T cell receptor (beta chain) sequence. The germline V gene has CDR1 KGHDR and CDR2 SFDVKD. CDR3 length equals 14 residues. V shed 7 bases, J shed 7 bases, and the junction held 1 base outside the gene matches. Authors' data handling: Reference gene primer amplification yielded estimated nucleated cell counts. Profiling relied on immunoSEQ multiplex PCR, and the TCRdb table lists in-frame clones only, not all of them. Clone size and the V and J calls come from that table; the DNA yielded D and trimming. The sample carries 60,000 to 80,000 clones, about nine tenths recorded once. The data were taken from a study of blood T cell repertoires in COVID-19. Across the whole study: Samples of COVID-19 (acute and convalescent) were obtained from the United States, Italy and Spain. Sources were T cells, B-cell-depleted T cells, or PBMCs; the material itself was cDNA or gDNA.

This TCR came from a woman in her sixties or seventies with acute or convalescent COVID-19. Input material: peripheral blood. The V and J genes are TRBV24-1 and TRBJ2-1; TRBD2 aligns across 15 bases. The CDR3 loop reads CATRGTSGRNEQFF. The CDR3 DNA is TGTGCCACCAGGGGGACTAGCGGGAGGAATGAGCAGTTCTTC.